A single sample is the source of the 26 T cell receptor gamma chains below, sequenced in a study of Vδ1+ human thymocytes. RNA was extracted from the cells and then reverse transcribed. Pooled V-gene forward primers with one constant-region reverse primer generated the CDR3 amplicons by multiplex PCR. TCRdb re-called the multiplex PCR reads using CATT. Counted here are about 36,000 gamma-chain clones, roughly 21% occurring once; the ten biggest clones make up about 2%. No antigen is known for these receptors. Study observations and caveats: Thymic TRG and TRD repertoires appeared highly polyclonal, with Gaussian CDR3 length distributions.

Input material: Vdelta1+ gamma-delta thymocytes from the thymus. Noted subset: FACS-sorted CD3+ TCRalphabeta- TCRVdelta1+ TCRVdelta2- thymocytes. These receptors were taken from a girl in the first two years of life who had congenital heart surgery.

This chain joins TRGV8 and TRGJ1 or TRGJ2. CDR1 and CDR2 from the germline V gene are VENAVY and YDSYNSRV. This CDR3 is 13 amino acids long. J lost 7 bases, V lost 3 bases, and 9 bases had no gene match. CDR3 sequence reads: CATWDSGRYKKLF. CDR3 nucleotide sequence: TGTGCCACCTGGGATTCCGGGAGGTATAAGAAACTCTTT.

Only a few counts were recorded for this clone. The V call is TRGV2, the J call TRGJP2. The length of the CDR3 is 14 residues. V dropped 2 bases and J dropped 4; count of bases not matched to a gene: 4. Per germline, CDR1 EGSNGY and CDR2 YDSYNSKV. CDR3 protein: CATWDVTSDWIKTF. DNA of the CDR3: TGTGCCACCTGGGACGTAACTAGTGATTGGATCAAGACGTTT.

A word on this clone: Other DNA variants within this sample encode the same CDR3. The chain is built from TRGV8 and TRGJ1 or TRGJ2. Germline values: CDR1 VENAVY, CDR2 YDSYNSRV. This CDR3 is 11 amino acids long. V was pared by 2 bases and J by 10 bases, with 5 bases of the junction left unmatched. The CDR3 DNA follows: TGTGCCACCTGGGATATATCGAAGAAACTCTTT. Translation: CATWDISKKLF.

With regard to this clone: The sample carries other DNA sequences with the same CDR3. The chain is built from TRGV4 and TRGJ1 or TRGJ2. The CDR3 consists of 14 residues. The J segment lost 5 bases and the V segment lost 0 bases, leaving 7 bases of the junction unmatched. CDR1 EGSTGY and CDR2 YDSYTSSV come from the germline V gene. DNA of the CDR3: TGTGCCACCTGGGATGGGCTGAGGGATTATAAGAAACTCTTT. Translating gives CATWDGLRDYKKLF.

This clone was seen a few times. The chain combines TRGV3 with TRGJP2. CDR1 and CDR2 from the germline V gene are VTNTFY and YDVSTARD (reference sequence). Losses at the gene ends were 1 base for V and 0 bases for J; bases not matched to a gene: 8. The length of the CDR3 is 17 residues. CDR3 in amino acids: CATWDSKTYSSDWIKTF. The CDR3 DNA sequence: TGTGCCACCTGGGACAGTAAAACTTATAGTAGTGATTGGATCAAGACGTTT.

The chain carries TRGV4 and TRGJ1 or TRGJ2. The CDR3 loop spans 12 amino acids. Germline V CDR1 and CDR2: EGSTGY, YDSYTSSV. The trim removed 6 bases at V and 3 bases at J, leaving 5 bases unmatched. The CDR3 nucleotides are TGTGCCACCTGGCCGGCTTATTATAAGAAACTCTTT. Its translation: CATWPAYYKKLF.

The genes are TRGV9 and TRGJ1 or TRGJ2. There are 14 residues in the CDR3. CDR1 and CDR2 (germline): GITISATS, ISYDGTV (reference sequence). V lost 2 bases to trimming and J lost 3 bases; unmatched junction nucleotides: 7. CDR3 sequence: CALWEDRLYYKKLF. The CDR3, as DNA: TGTGCCTTGTGGGAGGATAGGCTTTATTATAAGAAACTCTTT.

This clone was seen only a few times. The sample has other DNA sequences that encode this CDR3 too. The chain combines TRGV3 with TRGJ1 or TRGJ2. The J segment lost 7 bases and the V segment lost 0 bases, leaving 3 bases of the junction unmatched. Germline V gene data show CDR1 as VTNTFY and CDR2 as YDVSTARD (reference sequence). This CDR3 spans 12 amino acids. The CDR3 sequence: CATWDRLYKKLF. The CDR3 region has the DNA TGTGCCACCTGGGACAGGTTGTATAAGAAACTCTTT.

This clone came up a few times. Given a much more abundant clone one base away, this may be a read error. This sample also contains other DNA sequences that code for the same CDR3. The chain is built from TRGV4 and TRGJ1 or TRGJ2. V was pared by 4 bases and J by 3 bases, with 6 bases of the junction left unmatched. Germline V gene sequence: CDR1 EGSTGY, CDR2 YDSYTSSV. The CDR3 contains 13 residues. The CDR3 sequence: CATWDGCYYKKLF. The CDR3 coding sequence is TGTGCCACCTGGGACGGGTGTTATTATAAGAAACTCTTT.

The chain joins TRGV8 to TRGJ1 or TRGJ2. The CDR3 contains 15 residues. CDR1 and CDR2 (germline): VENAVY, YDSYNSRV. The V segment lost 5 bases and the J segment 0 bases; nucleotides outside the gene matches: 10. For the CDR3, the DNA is TGTGCCACCTGGGCTTTAAAAGGGAATTATTATAAGAAACTCTTT. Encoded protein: CATWALKGNYYKKLF.

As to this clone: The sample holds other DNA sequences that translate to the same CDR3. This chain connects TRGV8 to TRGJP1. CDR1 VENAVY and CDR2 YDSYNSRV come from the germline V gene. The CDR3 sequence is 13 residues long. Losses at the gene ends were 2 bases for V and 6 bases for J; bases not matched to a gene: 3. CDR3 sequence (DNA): TGTGCCACCTGGGATAAAGCTGGTTGGTTCAAGATATTT. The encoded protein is CATWDKAGWFKIF.

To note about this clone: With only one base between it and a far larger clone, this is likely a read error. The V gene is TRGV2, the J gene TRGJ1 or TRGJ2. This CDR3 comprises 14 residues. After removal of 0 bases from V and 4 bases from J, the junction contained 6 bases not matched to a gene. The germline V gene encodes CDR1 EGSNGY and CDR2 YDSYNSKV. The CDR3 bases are TGTGCCACCTGGGACGGGCCGAAGTATTATAAGAAACTCTTT. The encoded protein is CATWDGPKYYKKLF.

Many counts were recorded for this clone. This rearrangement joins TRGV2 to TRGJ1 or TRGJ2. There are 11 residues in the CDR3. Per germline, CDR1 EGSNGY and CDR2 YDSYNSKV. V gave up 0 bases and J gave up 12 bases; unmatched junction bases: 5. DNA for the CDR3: TGTGCCACCTGGGACGGGCATGTGAAACTCTTT. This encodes CATWDGHVKLF.

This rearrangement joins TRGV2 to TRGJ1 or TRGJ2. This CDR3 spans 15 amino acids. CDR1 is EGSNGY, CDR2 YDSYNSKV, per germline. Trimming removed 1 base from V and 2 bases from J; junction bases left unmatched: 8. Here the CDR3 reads CATWDGPTHYYKKLF. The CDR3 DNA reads TGTGCCACCTGGGACGGCCCGACCCATTATTATAAGAAACTCTTT.

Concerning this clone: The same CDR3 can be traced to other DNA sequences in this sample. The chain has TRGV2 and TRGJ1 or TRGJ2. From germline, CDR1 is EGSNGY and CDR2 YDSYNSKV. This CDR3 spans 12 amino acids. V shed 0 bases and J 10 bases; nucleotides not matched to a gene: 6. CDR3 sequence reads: CATWDGPLKKLF. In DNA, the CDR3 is TGTGCCACCTGGGACGGGCCGCTAAAGAAACTCTTT.

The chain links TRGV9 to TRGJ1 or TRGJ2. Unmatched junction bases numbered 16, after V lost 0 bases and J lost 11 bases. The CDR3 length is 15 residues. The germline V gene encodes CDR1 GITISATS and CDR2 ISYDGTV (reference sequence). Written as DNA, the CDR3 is TGTGCCTTGTGGGAGGTGAAACAGGGTTTGTTGGAGAAACTCTTT. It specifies CALWEVKQGLLEKLF.

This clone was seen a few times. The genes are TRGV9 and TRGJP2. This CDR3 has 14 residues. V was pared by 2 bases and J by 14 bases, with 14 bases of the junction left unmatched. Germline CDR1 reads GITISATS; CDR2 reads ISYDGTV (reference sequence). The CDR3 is CALWEGTKGIIKTF. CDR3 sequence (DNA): TGTGCCTTGTGGGAGGGCACGAAGGGAATAATCAAGACGTTT.

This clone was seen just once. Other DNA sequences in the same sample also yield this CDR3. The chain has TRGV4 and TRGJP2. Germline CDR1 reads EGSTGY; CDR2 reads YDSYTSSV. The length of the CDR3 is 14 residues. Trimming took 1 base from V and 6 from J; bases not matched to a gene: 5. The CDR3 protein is CATWDGGGDWIKTF. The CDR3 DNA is TGTGCCACCTGGGATGGAGGGGGTGATTGGATCAAGACGTTT.

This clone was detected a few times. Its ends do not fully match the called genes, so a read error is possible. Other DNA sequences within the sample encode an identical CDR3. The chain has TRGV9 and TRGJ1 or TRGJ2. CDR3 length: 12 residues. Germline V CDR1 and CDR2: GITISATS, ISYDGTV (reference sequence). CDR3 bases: TGTGCCTTGTGGGAGGTGCTGGATAAGAAACTCTTC. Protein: CALWEVLDKKLF.

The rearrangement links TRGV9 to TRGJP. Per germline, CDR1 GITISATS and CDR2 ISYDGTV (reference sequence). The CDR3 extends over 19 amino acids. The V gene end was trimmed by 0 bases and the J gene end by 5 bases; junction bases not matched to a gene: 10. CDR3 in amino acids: CALWEVLVKKELGKKIKVF. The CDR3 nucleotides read TGTGCCTTGTGGGAGGTGCTGGTGAAGAAAGAGTTGGGCAAAAAAATCAAGGTATTT.

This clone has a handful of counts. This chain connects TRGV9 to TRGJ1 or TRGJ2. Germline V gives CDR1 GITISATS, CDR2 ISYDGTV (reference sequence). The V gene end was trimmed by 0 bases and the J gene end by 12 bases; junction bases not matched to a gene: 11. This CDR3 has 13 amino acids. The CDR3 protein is CALWEVSVEGKLF. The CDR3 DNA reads TGTGCCTTGTGGGAGGTGAGCGTCGAGGGGAAACTCTTT.

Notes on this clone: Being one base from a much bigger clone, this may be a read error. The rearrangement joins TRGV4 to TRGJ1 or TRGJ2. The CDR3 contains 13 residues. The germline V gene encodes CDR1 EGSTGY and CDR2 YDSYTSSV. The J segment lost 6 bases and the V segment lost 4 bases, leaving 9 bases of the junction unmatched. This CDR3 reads CATWDGQVYKKLF. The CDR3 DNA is TGTGCCACCTGGGACGGGCAGGTTTATAAGAAACTCTTT.

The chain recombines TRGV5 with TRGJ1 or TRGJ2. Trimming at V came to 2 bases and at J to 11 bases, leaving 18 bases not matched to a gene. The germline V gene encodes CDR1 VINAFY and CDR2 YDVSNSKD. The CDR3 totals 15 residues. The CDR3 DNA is TGTGCCACCTGGGACAAACAACCCTTACTACTGCAGAAACTCTTT. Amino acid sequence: CATWDKQPLLLQKLF.

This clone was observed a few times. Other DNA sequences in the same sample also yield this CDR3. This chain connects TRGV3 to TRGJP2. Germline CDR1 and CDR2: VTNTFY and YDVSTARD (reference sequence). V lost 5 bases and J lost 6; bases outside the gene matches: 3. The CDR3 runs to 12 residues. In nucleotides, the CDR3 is TGTGCCACCTGGGTGCGTGATTGGATCAAGACGTTT. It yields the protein CATWVRDWIKTF.

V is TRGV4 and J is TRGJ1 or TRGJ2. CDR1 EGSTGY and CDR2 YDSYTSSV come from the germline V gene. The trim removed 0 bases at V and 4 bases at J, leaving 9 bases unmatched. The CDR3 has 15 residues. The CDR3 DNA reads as TGTGCCACCTGGGATGGGCGGGAATCATATTATAAGAAACTCTTT. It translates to CATWDGRESYYKKLF.

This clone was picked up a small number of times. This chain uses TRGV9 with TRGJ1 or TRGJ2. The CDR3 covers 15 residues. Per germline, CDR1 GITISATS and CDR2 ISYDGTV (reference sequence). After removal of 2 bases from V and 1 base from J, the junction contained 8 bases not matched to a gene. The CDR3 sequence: CALWEADRNYYKKLF. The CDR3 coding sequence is TGTGCCTTGTGGGAGGCCGACCGAAATTATTATAAGAAACTCTTT.